The entry that follows covers one TCR beta chain sequence. Its cognate antigen is unknown. TCRdb redid the calling of the 5' RACE reads with MiXCR, one entry per CDR3 protein. Of 20,000 to 30,000 distinct CDR3 sequences in the sample, 8.8% were seen once. This record belongs to a study of spatial heterogeneity in lung cancer. Time point defined: sample taken at primary tumor resection. The donors comprised about 74 untreated early-stage non-small cell lung cancer patients. The study, taken as a whole, reports: The study found that expanded intratumoral alpha and beta TCR counts tracked tumor mutation counts. Estimated TCR-seq coverage of tumor T cells was only roughly 7% for alpha chains. For beta chains, the corresponding estimate was roughly 13%.

V was pared by 3 bases and J by 4 bases, with 9 bases between. This CDR3 spans 13 amino acids. Germline V gives CDR1 KGHSH, CDR2 LQKENI. The input for sequencing was lung tumor tissue, taken at surgery. The chain joins TRBV18 to TRBJ2-5; D gene uncertain. This sequence was found in a male donor with early-stage non-small cell lung cancer. CDR3 DNA sequence: TGTGCCAGCTCACCCAGCGAACGAGAGACCCAGTACTTC. The encoded protein is CASSPSERETQYF. Full variable domain (rest looked up from reference TRBV18 and TRBJ2-5): NAGVMQNPRHLVRRRGQEARLRCSPMKGHSHVYWYRQLPEEGLKFMVYLQKENIIDESGMPKERFSAEFPKEGPSILRIQQVVRGDSAAYFCASSPSERETQYFGPGTRLLVL.